The entry below gives a single T cell receptor beta chain sequence along with its context. This CDR3 spans 13 amino acids. Losses at the gene ends were 10 bases for V and 4 bases for J; bases not matched to a gene: 7. From germline, CDR1 is MNHEY and CDR2 SVGAGI. Libraries were prepared by immunoSEQ multiplex PCR; TCRdb keeps only in-frame clonotypes and omits some of them. This table has 88,000 or so clones, around 89% appearing once. These data belong to a study of blood T cell repertoires in COVID-19. The rearrangement links TRBV6-5 to TRBJ1-2; 9 bases are shared with TRBD1. The receptor comes from a woman aged 50 to 60 with acute COVID-19. Sequencing was performed on PBMCs or T cells enriched from blood (not recorded which). CDR3 sequence: CATTTGGVYGYTF. As DNA, the CDR3 is TGTGCCACCACCACAGGGGGCGTCTATGGCTACACCTTC.